This T cell receptor beta chain was sequenced during a study of molecular identifiers for immune sequencing clone quantification. Libraries of naive CD8 cells were prepared from around 20,000 to 1,000,000 sorted cells using 10%, 30% or 50% RNA. This clonotype was detected ten times or more. The germline gives CDR1 SGHDN, CDR2 FVKESK. V was cut by 1 base and J by 0 bases, with 12 bases left in between. The length of the CDR3 is 16 residues. TCRdb recomputed calls from the PCR reads with MiXCR, one row per CDR3 protein. Among about 63,000 distinct CDR3 sequences listed, around a fifth were seen once. This receptor was obtained from a human donor in good health. Some libraries in this study had Jurkat cell RNA spiked in. V gene TRBV14 combines with J gene TRBJ1-1, with TRBD1 as a possible D gene (5 bases). The sample was naive CD8+ T cells from blood, with Jurkat cell RNA spiked in. Subset specified: FACS-sorted CD8+CD4-CCR7+CD45RA+ naive T cells. This CDR3 is CASSQVRGVLNTEAFF. The CDR3 DNA follows: TGTGCCAGCAGCCAAGTACGGGGGGTGTTGAACACTGAAGCTTTCTTT.